The rows below give T cell receptor beta chains drawn from one sample of a study of T cells in Graves' hyperthyroidism and ophthalmopathy. MiXCR, run by TCRdb on the multiplex PCR reads, gives a single entry per CDR3 protein. The data show 500,000 to 800,000 distinct CDR3 sequences, with roughly 15% seen just once and around 12% held by the top ten. The sequenced sample consisted of blood. Receptor source: a woman aged 45 to 65 with Graves' ophthalmopathy. Each CDR3 is given with its conserved first and last residue. Size is omitted from some rows. Given values are once, few, many or a class for expanded clones.

>few|TRBV6-2/TRBV6-3|TRBJ2-2
CASSYSLVGSATGELFF
>many|TRBV18|TRBJ1-1
CASSGQSMNTEAFF
>few|TRBV2|TRBJ2-1
CASNSVTVYNEQFF
>.|TRBV12-3/TRBV12-4|TRBJ2-2
CASTTVTGSTGELFF
>few|TRBV27|TRBJ2-7
CASSLSSQGYEQYF
>few|TRBV19|TRBJ2-2
CASKPPSGTGELFF
>many|TRBV18|TRBJ1-2
CASSLTRTNYGYTF
>.|TRBV20-1|TRBJ2-7
CSAQVRQGASEQYF
>few|TRBV5-1|TRBJ2-1
CASRERGDYSYNEQFF
>few|TRBV12-3/TRBV12-4|TRBJ2-3
CASSWPGLAGRGGTDTQYF
>.|TRBV29-1|TRBJ1-1
CSVAWWGGGTEAFF
>few|TRBV20-1|TRBJ2-2
CSARDGGFANTGELFF
>.|TRBV6-1|TRBJ1-2
CAIVTGGGYGYTF
>many|TRBV4-3|TRBJ1-5
CASSLDRGAGQPQHF
>.|TRBV6-2/TRBV6-3|TRBJ2-5
CASSALRGRGETQYF
>many|TRBV7-3|TRBJ2-1
CASSLKTSGSVKNEQFF
>many|TRBV7-9|TRBJ2-1
CASSPEGASGRRYEQFF
>many|TRBV12-3/TRBV12-4|TRBJ1-1
CASSSMGNTEAFF
>.|TRBV7-3|TRBJ2-1
CASSLNRASGPDNEQFF
>many|TRBV28|TRBJ2-3
CASSLSVGITDTQYF
>many|TRBV28|TRBJ2-1
CASSKTGGSDNEQFF
>many|TRBV7-9|TRBJ2-7
CASSLADSGRFHEQYF
>many|TRBV7-9|TRBJ2-1
CASSLFSGRTHSYNEQFF
>.|TRBV7-9|TRBJ2-1
CASSFGSTSGSYGNEQFF
>.|TRBV6-2/TRBV6-3|TRBJ2-1
CASREGLGPNEQFF
>.|TRBV6-2/TRBV6-3|TRBJ2-1
CASSKNRGISYNEQFF
>.|TRBV10-3|TRBJ1-4
CAISESTRLGTNEKLFF
>.|TRBV30|TRBJ2-5
CAWRLAGVLETQYF
>many|TRBV7-2|TRBJ2-2
CASSRDRNTGELFF
>many|TRBV7-3|TRBJ1-1
CASSAASNTEAFF
>many|TRBV6-2/TRBV6-3|TRBJ1-1
CASRTRTGLRNTEAFF
>many|TRBV28|TRBJ2-6
CASSDEGSGANVLTF
>few|TRBV20-1|TRBJ1-2
CSAMAGTNYGYTF
>.|TRBV5-1|TRBJ2-2
CASSLVSPQNTGELFF
>many|TRBV20-1|TRBJ1-5
CSALDRRGNQPQHF
>few|TRBV19|TRBJ1-5
CASRQLPNQPQHF
>few|TRBV13|TRBJ2-2
CASSPRLAGEAGELFF
>many|TRBV7-2|TRBJ1-1
CASSSQGRVYTEAFF
>few|TRBV9|TRBJ2-7
CASSVTSGGVGVSEQYF
>many|TRBV20-1|TRBJ2-1
CSGAGGKYNEQFF